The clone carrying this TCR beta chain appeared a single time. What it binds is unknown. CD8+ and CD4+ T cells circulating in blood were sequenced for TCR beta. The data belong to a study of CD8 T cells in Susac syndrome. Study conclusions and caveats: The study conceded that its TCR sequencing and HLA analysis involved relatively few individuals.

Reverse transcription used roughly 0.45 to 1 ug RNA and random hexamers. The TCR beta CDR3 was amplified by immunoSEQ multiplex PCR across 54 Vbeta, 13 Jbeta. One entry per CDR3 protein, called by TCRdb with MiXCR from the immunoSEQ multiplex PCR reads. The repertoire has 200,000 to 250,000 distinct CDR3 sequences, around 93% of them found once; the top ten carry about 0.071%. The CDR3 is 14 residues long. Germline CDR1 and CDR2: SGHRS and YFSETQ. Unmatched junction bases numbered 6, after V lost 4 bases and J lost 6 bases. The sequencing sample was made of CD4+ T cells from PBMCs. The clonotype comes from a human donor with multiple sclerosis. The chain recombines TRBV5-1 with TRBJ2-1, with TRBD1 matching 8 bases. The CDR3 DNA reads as TGCGCCAGCAGCCCGACAGGGGCCGGCAATGAGCAGTTCTTC. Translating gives CASSPTGAGNEQFF.